The 16 T cell receptor beta chains below all came from one sample that was sequenced in a study of cytomegalovirus exposure and HLA in healthy donors. Primers for the PCR totalled 60 Vbeta and 13 Jbeta. This table comes from immunoSEQ multiplex PCR, and its TCRdb copy is limited to in-frame clones, with some not included. The sample has 150,000 to 200,000 clones, around 74% seen once; the top ten hold roughly 3%. The sequencing input was PBMCs. These receptors came from a female donor in good health and CMV-seronegative.

The rearrangement links TRBV5-1 to TRBJ2-3, with 7 bases that match TRBD2. Germline V gene lookup returns CDR1 SGHRS and CDR2 YFSETQ. The J segment lost 5 bases and the V segment lost 7 bases, leaving 10 bases of the junction unmatched. The CDR3 spans 14 residues. The CDR3 DNA sequence: TGCGCCAGCGCACCGGGGGGAGTGGTAGATACGCAGTATTTT. It codes for CASAPGGVVDTQYF.

The chain has TRBV4-1 and TRBJ1-5; no clear D gene. Trimming removed 0 bases at V and 4 bases at J, with 10 bases between. This CDR3 is built from 15 residues. Germline V gene data show CDR1 as MGHRA and CDR2 as YSYEKL. CDR3 region: CASSQDRSQNQPQHF. In nucleotides, the CDR3 is TGCGCCAGCAGCCAAGATCGAAGTCAGAATCAGCCCCAGCATTTT.

This sequence joins TRBV27 and TRBJ2-7, with 8 bases fitting TRBD2. Trimming took 3 bases from V and 3 from J; bases not matched to a gene: 7. This CDR3 comprises 15 residues. The germline V gene encodes CDR1 MNHEY and CDR2 SMNVEV (reference sequence). CDR3 DNA: TGTGCCAGCAGTTTTAGCGGGGTGGGCGACTACGAGCAGTACTTC. Protein product: CASSFSGVGDYEQYF.

This clone was seen only a few times. The gene calls are TRBV7-2 and TRBJ2-5; the match to TRBD1 covers 7 bases. V gave up 3 bases and J gave up 5 bases; unmatched junction bases: 12. The CDR3 extends over 16 amino acids. Germline V gives CDR1 SGHTA, CDR2 FQGNSA. Here the CDR3 DNA reads TGTGCCAGCAGCTTGGAAACAGGGGCGGTAGGGGAGACCCAGTACTTC. Its translation is CASSLETGAVGETQYF. Full variable domain (rest looked up from reference TRBV7-2 and TRBJ2-5): GAGVSQSPSNKVTEKGKDVELRCDPISGHTALYWYRQSLGQGLEFLIYFQGNSAPDKSGLPSDRFSAERTGGSVSTLTIQRTQQEDSAVYLCASSLETGAVGETQYFGPGTRLLVL.

There are a few counts of this clone. The chain recombines TRBV7-8 with TRBJ2-2, with 7 bases that match TRBD1. CDR1 and CDR2 from the germline V gene are SGHVS and FQNEAQ. The CDR3 consists of 19 residues. Trimming cost V 2 bases and J 4 bases; bases outside gene matches: 16. The DNA for the CDR3 is TGTGCCAGCAGCTTATCTTTGACAGGGCTGTCACCAAGCACCGGGGAGCTGTTTTTT. Translating gives CASSLSLTGLSPSTGELFF.

The chain is built from TRBV28 and TRBJ2-7; 9 positions match TRBD1. V lost 5 bases, J lost 3 bases, and 8 bases stayed unmatched. The length of the CDR3 is 15 residues. In germline, CDR1 is MDHEN, CDR2 SYDVKM. In nucleotides, the CDR3 is TGTGCCAGCAGTCCCGGGACAGGGACCCTCTACGAGCAGTACTTC. Translating gives CASSPGTGTLYEQYF. The full variable domain, completed using reference TRBV28 and TRBJ2-7, is DVKVTQSSRYLVKRTGEKVFLECVQDMDHENMFWYRQDPGLGLRLIYFSYDVKMKEKGDIPEGYSVSREKKERFSLILESASTNQTSMYLCASSPGTGTLYEQYFGPGTRLTVT.

This chain links TRBV14 with TRBJ2-7; TRBD2 matches at 7 bases. The length of the CDR3 is 14 residues. Germline lookup yields CDR1 SGHDN and CDR2 FVKESK. Losses at the gene ends were 4 bases for V and 3 bases for J; bases not matched to a gene: 6. As DNA, the CDR3 is TGTGCCAGCAGCCGGGGGGGGATTTTCTACGAGCAGTACTTC. Translated: CASSRGGIFYEQYF.

This sequence joins TRBV28 and TRBJ2-7, with 9 positions matching TRBD1. The CDR3 is 15 amino acids. V lost 5 bases and J lost 2; bases outside the gene matches: 7. The germline V gene has CDR1 MDHEN and CDR2 SYDVKM. The DNA for the CDR3 is TGTGCCAGCAGTCCTATACAGGGGGCAGCCTACGAGCAGTACTTC. Translation: CASSPIQGAAYEQYF. Full variable domain (missing parts from reference TRBV28 and TRBJ2-7): DVKVTQSSRYLVKRTGEKVFLECVQDMDHENMFWYRQDPGLGLRLIYFSYDVKMKEKGDIPEGYSVSREKKERFSLILESASTNQTSMYLCASSPIQGAAYEQYFGPGTRLTVT.

This chain connects TRBV7-2 to TRBJ1-5, with D possibly TRBD1 on 6 matching bases. With 5 bases removed from V and 7 bases from J, the gap between germline ends came to 12 bases. The CDR3 sequence is 13 residues long. Germline V lookup: CDR1 SGHTA, CDR2 FQGNSA. This CDR3 is CASSLGGGQPQHF. The CDR3 DNA follows: TGTGCCAGCAGCCTAGGGGGAGGACAGCCCCAGCATTTT.

The chain has TRBV9 and TRBJ1-1, with 8 nucleotides matching TRBD1. Germline CDR1 reads SGDLS; CDR2 reads YYNGEE. Trimming cost V 2 bases and J 7 bases; bases outside gene matches: 1. This CDR3 comprises 12 residues. In nucleotides, the CDR3 is TGTGCCAGCAGCGTCGACAGGGGTGAAGCTTTCTTT. Its protein is CASSVDRGEAFF.

V and J are TRBV7-2 and TRBJ1-5; D remains unclear. The CDR3 runs to 15 residues. Germline V gene sequence: CDR1 SGHTA, CDR2 FQGNSA. V was cut by 0 bases and J by 2 bases, with 8 bases left in between. The CDR3 DNA reads as TGTGCCAGCAGCTTAGCGCGGGGAGGCAATCAGCCCCAGCATTTT. It codes for CASSLARGGNQPQHF.

This chain links TRBV9 with TRBJ1-3; 7 bases match TRBD1. V trimming: 5 bases; J trimming: 15 bases; junction bases outside the gene matches: 14. The CDR3 has 13 residues. The germline CDR1 and CDR2 sequences are SGDLS and YYNGEE. The CDR3 spells CASREDRRGVGYF. CDR3 nucleotides: TGTGCCAGCAGAGAGGACAGGAGAGGTGTCGGATATTTT.

This sequence joins TRBV7-9 and TRBJ1-1; the D gene is possibly TRBD1 (6 bases). The V gene's germline CDR1 is SEHNR and CDR2 FQNEAQ (reference sequence). The CDR3 is 14 residues long. V lost 5 bases and J lost 1, with 11 bases in between. CDR3 coding DNA: TGTGCCAGCAGCACACGCAGGGGGAACACTGAAGCTTTCTTT. Amino acids: CASSTRRGNTEAFF.

This clone appeared a few times. The same CDR3 also results from other DNA sequences found in this sample. The J gene is TRBJ2-6, the V gene TRBV28; D is possibly TRBD1 (6 bases). The V end lost 5 bases, the J end lost 1 base, and 9 bases lay between the germline ends. The CDR3 loop spans 15 amino acids. Germline-derived CDR1 and CDR2 are MDHEN and SYDVKM. The CDR3 DNA reads TGTGCCAGCAGTCCTACAGGGTCTGGGGCCAACGTCCTGACTTTC. Its protein is CASSPTGSGANVLTF.

There are a few counts of this clone. The CDR3 here is CASSSLAGGQYEQYF. The DNA for the CDR3 is TGTGCCAGCAGTTCACTAGCGGGAGGGCAGTACGAGCAGTACTTC. This sequence joins TRBV27 and TRBJ2-7, with TRBD2 matching 13 bases. Germline V gives CDR1 MNHEY, CDR2 SMNVEV (reference sequence). The CDR3 totals 15 residues. V gave up 4 bases and J gave up 4 bases; unmatched junction bases: 4.

This chain joins TRBV28 and TRBJ2-7; D remains unclear. The length of the CDR3 is 11 residues. Trimming stripped 3 bases from V and 6 bases from J, with 6 bases between. CDR1 is MDHEN, CDR2 SYDVKM, per germline. The DNA for the CDR3 is TGTGCCAGCAGTTTTGAGGTCGAGCAGTACTTC. This translates into CASSFEVEQYF.